This T cell receptor (beta chain) was recorded in a study of cytomegalovirus exposure and HLA in healthy donors. The CDR3 is 14 amino acids. Trimming shortened V by 7 bases and J by 10 bases, and 17 bases separated the two germline ends. Germline V gene lookup returns CDR1 SNHLY and CDR2 FYNNEI. Details on this clone: Its specificity is not known.

PCR used 60 Vbeta primers and 13 Jbeta primers. Using immunoSEQ multiplex PCR, the repertoire was profiled, and TCRdb retains in-frame clones only, with some absent. Seen here are 150,000 to 200,000 clones, 8.5% to 10% observed once, and the top ten hold over 1%. Findings of the study overall: Cytomegalovirus-associated status was assigned to some 180 TCR beta chains.

The chain joins TRBV2 to TRBJ1-6; the D gene is possibly TRBD1 (6 bases). The specimen sequenced was PBMCs. The sequence derives from a woman between 25 and 40 years old in good health and CMV-seropositive. In DNA, the CDR3 is TGTGCCAGCATCACAGGGATGGGTAGCTCACCCCTCCACTTT. Protein: CASITGMGSSPLHF.